This T cell receptor (beta chain) was recorded in a study of CD8+CD57+ T cells in acquired aplastic anemia. Study overall: CD4+ and CD8+ cells, once sorted, gave DNA averaging roughly 3 ug. Study-level points and caveats: Significant differences in CD8+ Simpson's diversity were not observed between patients and controls.

This clonotype was recorded at least ten times. As yet, its antigen is unknown. CDR3 and TCR beta VDJ profiling relied on a genomic DNA template. Via MiXCR, TCRdb re-called the reads, giving one row per CDR3 protein. The sample records roughly 58,000 distinct CDR3 sequences, 55% being singletons. Sequencing was done on a sample of sorted CD4+, CD8+, or CD8+CD57+ T cells (not recorded which) from PBMCs. The TCR sequence derives from a human donor in good health, serving as a control.

The CDR3 is CASSLLPRESSYNEQFF. CDR3 DNA sequence: TGCGCCAGCAGCCTCCTACCCAGGGAGAGCTCCTACAATGAGCAGTTCTTC. The V and J genes are TRBV5-1 and TRBJ2-1; TRBD1 or TRBD2 may be the D gene (5 bases each). The CDR3 extends over 17 amino acids. Germline V gene lookup returns CDR1 SGHRS and CDR2 YFSETQ. The germline V and J ends were trimmed by 4 bases and 0 bases, with 17 bases remaining between them.